A single sample gave rise to the 13 T cell receptor beta chains below, sequenced in a study of OX40 agonist ivuxolimab in advanced cancers. Sequenced by immunoSEQ multiplex PCR; TCRdb stores in-frame clones only, minus some. Of tens of thousands of clones in the sample, approximately 88% were seen once. The source material was CD4+ or CD8+ T cells sorted from blood, sampled in a trial of the OX40 agonist ivuxolimab. The origin of the receptors is an adult with an advanced solid tumor such as melanoma, head and neck, liver or kidney cancer.

The rearrangement uses TRBV6-5 and TRBJ1-5, with 12 bases matching TRBD1. Per germline, CDR1 MNHEY and CDR2 SVGAGI. V gave up 3 bases and J gave up 2 bases; unmatched junction bases: 2. This CDR3 region has 16 residues. This chain's CDR3 is CASSYGTGGRNQPQHF. CDR3 in DNA: TGTGCCAGCAGTTATGGGACAGGGGGCCGCAATCAGCCCCAGCATTTT.

The chain couples TRBV9 to TRBJ1-1, with unresolved D. Trimming took off 0 bases at V and 4 bases at J, with 19 bases between the two ends. This CDR3 spans 17 amino acids. The germline gives CDR1 SGDLS, CDR2 YYNGEE. The CDR3 DNA sequence: TGTGCCAGCAGCGTAGGATTTGGACCCGGGAGGAGCACTGAAGCTTTCTTT. Translation: CASSVGFGPGRSTEAFF.

The chain uses TRBV27 and TRBJ1-1; 11 bases match TRBD1. The J segment lost 0 bases and the V segment lost 3 bases, leaving 6 bases of the junction unmatched. This CDR3 is built from 17 residues. CDR1 is MNHEY, CDR2 SMNVEV, per germline (reference sequence). In DNA form, the CDR3 reads TGTGCCAGCAGTTTCCGGACAGGGGGCACGGTGAACACTGAAGCTTTCTTT. Translation: CASSFRTGGTVNTEAFF.

The genes are TRBV7-9 and TRBJ2-1; 10 positions agree with TRBD2. The CDR3 is 17 amino acids. The ends lost 5 bases at V and 2 bases at J; junction bases unmatched: 9. Germline V gene lookup returns CDR1 SEHNR and CDR2 FQNEAQ (reference sequence). The CDR3 protein is CASSPEAGLAAYNEQFF. In nucleotides, the CDR3 is TGTGCCAGCAGCCCAGAAGCCGGACTAGCGGCCTACAATGAGCAGTTCTTC.

The chain couples TRBV29-1 to TRBJ2-2; tentatively, D is TRBD1 (6 bases). Germline CDR1 and CDR2: SQVTM and ANQGSEA. The CDR3 totals 13 residues. The germline V and J ends were trimmed by 6 bases and 0 bases, with 8 bases remaining between them. The CDR3 region is CSVGTSNTGELFF. CDR3 DNA: TGCAGCGTGGGGACATCGAACACCGGGGAGCTGTTTTTT.

This clone came up a few times. The chain has TRBV2 and TRBJ1-2; TRBD1 agrees at 8 bases. This CDR3 has 14 residues. Trimming cost V 6 bases and J 4 bases; bases outside gene matches: 7. CDR1 and CDR2 from the germline V gene are SNHLY and FYNNEI. The CDR3 protein is CASRGTGLGYGYTF. The CDR3 DNA reads TGTGCCAGCAGGGGGACAGGACTGGGCTATGGCTACACCTTC.

The chain uses TRBV7-6 and TRBJ2-2; 9 bases are shared with TRBD2. The CDR3 is 15 amino acids. Trimming cost V 5 bases and J 2 bases; bases outside gene matches: 3. Germline-derived CDR1 and CDR2 are SGHVS and FNYEAQ. The CDR3 is CASSRSGSNTGELFF. CDR3 DNA sequence: TGTGCCAGCAGCCGTAGCGGGAGTAACACCGGGGAGCTGTTTTTT. The variable domain in full, completed from reference TRBV7-6 and TRBJ2-2, reads GAGVSQSPRYKVTKRGQDVALRCDPISGHVSLYWYRQALGQGPEFLTYFNYEAQQDKSGLPNDRFSAERPEGSISTLTIQRTEQRDSAMYRCASSRSGSNTGELFFGEGSRLTVL.

V is TRBV28 and J is TRBJ1-2; D remains unclear. Trimming pared 5 bases from V and 0 bases from J, leaving 13 bases between. The germline V gene has CDR1 MDHEN and CDR2 SYDVKM. This CDR3 has 15 amino acids. The CDR3 region has the DNA TGTGCCAGCAGTATACCTGCTGTAGCTAACTATGGCTACACCTTC. Amino acid sequence: CASSIPAVANYGYTF.

The CDR3 region has the DNA TGTGCCAGCAGCTACCGGGACAACACAGATACGCAGTATTTT. The encoded protein is CASSYRDNTDTQYF. V and J are TRBV6-5 and TRBJ2-3; tentatively, D is TRBD1 (6 bases). This CDR3 comprises 14 residues. Trimming left V 6 bases short and J 2 bases short, with 12 bases between. Germline V gene sequence: CDR1 MNHEY, CDR2 SVGAGI.

This rearrangement joins TRBV6-5 to TRBJ2-7; D is unclear. In germline, CDR1 is MNHEY, CDR2 SVGAGI. The germline V and J ends were trimmed by 5 bases and 2 bases, with 7 bases remaining between them. CDR3 length: 12 residues. Written as DNA, the CDR3 is TGTGCCAGCAGTATCTACCCCTACGAGCAGTACTTC. The encoded protein is CASSIYPYEQYF.

The DNA for the CDR3 is TGTGCCAGCAGTTCATTCTGGGACAGCACCTACGAGCAGTACTTC. Translated: CASSSFWDSTYEQYF. This chain links TRBV6-4 with TRBJ2-7; 7 bases are a match to TRBD1. Germline V CDR1 and CDR2: MRHNA, SNTAGT. The CDR3 runs to 15 residues. Germline trimming cut 5 bases from V and 2 bases from J; bases unmatched to any gene: 9.

This chain links TRBV5-4 with TRBJ2-2, with no clear D. Germline CDR1 reads SGHNT; CDR2 reads YYREEE (reference sequence). This CDR3 has 12 residues. Between the trimmed V and J ends, which lost 3 bases and 7 bases, there was a span of 7 bases. In DNA form, the CDR3 reads TGTGCCAGCAGCTACACTCTCGGGGAGCTGTTTTTT. Translation gives CASSYTLGELFF.

The chain couples TRBV25-1 to TRBJ2-1, with 7 nucleotides matching TRBD2. The CDR3 length is 15 residues. CDR1 is MGHDK, CDR2 SYGVNS, per germline. The J segment lost 5 bases and the V segment lost 2 bases, leaving 6 bases of the junction unmatched. The CDR3 is CASSEAASGNNEQFF. CDR3 nucleotides: TGTGCCAGCAGTGAAGCGGCTAGCGGTAACAATGAGCAGTTCTTC.